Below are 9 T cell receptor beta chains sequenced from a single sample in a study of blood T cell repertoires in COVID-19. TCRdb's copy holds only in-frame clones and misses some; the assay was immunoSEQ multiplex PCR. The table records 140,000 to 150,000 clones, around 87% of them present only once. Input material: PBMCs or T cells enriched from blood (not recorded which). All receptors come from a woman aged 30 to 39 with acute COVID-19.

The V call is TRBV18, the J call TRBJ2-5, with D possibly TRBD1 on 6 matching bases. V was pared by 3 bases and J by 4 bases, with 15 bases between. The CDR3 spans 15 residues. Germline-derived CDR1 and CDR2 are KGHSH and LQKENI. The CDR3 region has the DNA TGTGCCAGCTCACCGGACAGCGCCTACCGAGAGACCCAGTACTTC. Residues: CASSPDSAYRETQYF. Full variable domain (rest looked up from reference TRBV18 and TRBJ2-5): NAGVMQNPRHLVRRRGQEARLRCSPMKGHSHVYWYRQLPEEGLKFMVYLQKENIIDESGMPKERFSAEFPKEGPSILRIQQVVRGDSAAYFCASSPDSAYRETQYFGPGTRLLVL.

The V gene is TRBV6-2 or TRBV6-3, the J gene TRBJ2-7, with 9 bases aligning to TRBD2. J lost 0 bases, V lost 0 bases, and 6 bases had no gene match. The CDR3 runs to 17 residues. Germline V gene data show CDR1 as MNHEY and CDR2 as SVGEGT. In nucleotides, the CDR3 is TGTGCCAGCAGTTACTCGATGCAGCGGGAGGCCTCCTACGAGCAGTACTTC. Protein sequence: CASSYSMQREASYEQYF.

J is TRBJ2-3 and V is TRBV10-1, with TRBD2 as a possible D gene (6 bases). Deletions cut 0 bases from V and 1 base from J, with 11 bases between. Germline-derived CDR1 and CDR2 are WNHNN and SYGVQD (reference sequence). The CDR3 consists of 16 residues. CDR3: CASSESGTPGTDTQYF. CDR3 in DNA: TGCGCCAGCAGTGAGTCAGGGACTCCTGGCACAGATACGCAGTATTTT.

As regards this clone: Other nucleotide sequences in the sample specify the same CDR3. DNA of the CDR3: TGTGCCAGTAGTATAGTAGGAGGCACCGGGGAGCTGTTTTTT. Encoded protein: CASSIVGGTGELFF. V usage is TRBV19 and J usage is TRBJ2-2, with D possibly being TRBD2 (5 bases). Trimming stripped 1 base from V and 4 bases from J, with 7 bases between. The germline CDR1 and CDR2 sequences are LNHDA and SQIVND (reference sequence). The CDR3 sequence is 14 residues long.

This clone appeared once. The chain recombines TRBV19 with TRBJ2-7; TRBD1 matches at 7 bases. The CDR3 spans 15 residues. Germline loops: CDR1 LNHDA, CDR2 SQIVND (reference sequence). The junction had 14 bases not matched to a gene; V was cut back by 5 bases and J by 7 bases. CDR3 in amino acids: CASSEGAGTPQEQYF. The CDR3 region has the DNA TGTGCCAGTAGTGAGGGGGCCGGGACCCCTCAGGAGCAGTACTTC.

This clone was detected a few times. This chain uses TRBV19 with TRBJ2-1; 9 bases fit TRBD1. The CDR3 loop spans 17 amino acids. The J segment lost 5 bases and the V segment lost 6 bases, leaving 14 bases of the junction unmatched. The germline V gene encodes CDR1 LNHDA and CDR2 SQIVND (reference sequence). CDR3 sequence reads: CASSLDSGTGINNEQFF. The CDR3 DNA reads TGTGCCAGTAGCCTCGATTCGGGGACAGGGATCAACAATGAGCAGTTCTTC.

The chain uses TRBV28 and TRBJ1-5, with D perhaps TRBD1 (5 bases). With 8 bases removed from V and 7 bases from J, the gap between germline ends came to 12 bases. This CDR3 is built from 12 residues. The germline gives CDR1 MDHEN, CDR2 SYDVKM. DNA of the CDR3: TGTGCCAGCCATGCGTGGGGCCAGCCCCAGCATTTT. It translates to CASHAWGQPQHF.

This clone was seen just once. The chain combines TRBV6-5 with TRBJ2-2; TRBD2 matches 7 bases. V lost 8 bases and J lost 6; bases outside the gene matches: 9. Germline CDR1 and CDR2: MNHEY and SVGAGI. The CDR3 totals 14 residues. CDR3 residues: CASRREWGPGELFF. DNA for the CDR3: TGTGCCAGCCGGCGGGAGTGGGGTCCCGGGGAGCTGTTTTTT.

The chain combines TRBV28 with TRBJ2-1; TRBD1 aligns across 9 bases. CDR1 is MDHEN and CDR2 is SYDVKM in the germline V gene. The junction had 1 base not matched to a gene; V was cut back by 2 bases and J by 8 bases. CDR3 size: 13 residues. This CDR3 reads CASSLGTGYEQFF. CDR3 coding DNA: TGTGCCAGCAGTTTAGGGACAGGGTATGAGCAGTTCTTC.